This T cell receptor beta chain was profiled in a study of cytomegalovirus exposure and HLA in healthy donors. Study-wide findings and caveats: There were 160 or so TCR beta chains listed as cytomegalovirus-associated.

This PCR relied on a set of 60 Vbeta primers and 13 Jbeta primers. TCRdb's table, derived via immunoSEQ multiplex PCR, lists solely in-frame clones and lacks some. The sample carries about 160,000 clones, around 84% recorded once. Looked up from germline, CDR1 is SGHRS and CDR2 is YFSETQ. This CDR3 is built from 16 residues. Trimming at V came to 3 bases and at J to 2 bases, leaving 8 bases not matched to a gene. As concerns this clone: Its cognate antigen is unknown.

The sequencing sample was made of PBMCs. The source of this sequence is a boy younger than 10 in good health and CMV-seronegative. The rearrangement uses TRBV5-1 and TRBJ2-5; TRBD2 matches at 9 bases. The CDR3 protein is CASSWGLTSGQETQYF. CDR3 bases: TGCGCCAGCAGCTGGGGCCTAACTAGCGGGCAAGAGACCCAGTACTTC. The full variable domain, its missing parts supplied by reference TRBV5-1 and TRBJ2-5, is KAGVTQTPRYLIKTRGQQVTLSCSPISGHRSVSWYQQTPGQGLQFLFEYFSETQRNKGNFPGRFSGRQFSNSRSEMNVSTLELGDSALYLCASSWGLTSGQETQYFGPGTRLLVL.